In this sample, the clone carrying this T cell receptor (beta chain) turned up a few times. The antigen remains undetermined. The data belong to a study of identical twins. Study-level findings and limits: For zero-insertion analyses, partial confounding could come from invariant MAIT and iNKT cells. Insertions ran lower in abundant cord blood beta clonotypes, though not in memory repertoires. Sequences that were beta out-of-frame showed weaker excess twin sharing.

CDR1 is SGHRS, CDR2 YFSETQ, per germline. The CDR3 covers 13 residues. The V and J ends lost 4 bases and 8 bases respectively, with 10 bases between them. In TCRdb, the 5' RACE reads were re-called with MiXCR into one record per CDR3 protein. Altogether roughly 1,500,000 distinct CDR3 sequences are present, around a third being singletons, with the ten largest covering approximately 0.29%. What was sequenced was cord blood. The chain carries TRBV5-1 and TRBJ1-6; D uncertain. This TCR was sampled from a newborn girl in good health. CDR3 DNA sequence: TGCGCCAGCAGCGGAAACATGGATTCACCCCTCCACTTT. This sequence encodes CASSGNMDSPLHF.